Presented here are 23 T cell receptor beta chains from one specimen sequenced in a study of HIV-infected patients and healthy controls. The repertoire came from unfractionated whole blood and reflected all unsorted peripheral T cells. About 500 ng RNA was reverse transcribed with alpha and beta constant-region primers. Using multiplexing indices, alpha and beta chain libraries were generated apart by chain-specific third strand synthesis. TCRdb itself ran the 5' RACE reads through MiXCR, one entry per CDR3 protein. The sample records about 9,600 distinct CDR3 sequences, around 5.3% being singletons. The sample consisted of blood, taken before antiretroviral therapy. Receptors originate from an adult with HIV infection.

This clonotype has ten or more counts. CDR3 coding DNA: TGTGCCAGCAGCCCTCCGGCGGGCTACGAGCAGTACTTC. Translated, it gives CASSPPAGYEQYF. The J gene is TRBJ2-7, the V gene TRBV7-9; possible D gene TRBD2, 5 bases. CDR3 length: 13 amino acids. V lost 5 bases and J 3 bases, leaving 11 bases between the germline ends. Germline CDR1 is SEHNR and CDR2 is FQNEAQ (reference sequence).

This clonotype came up many times. The chain joins TRBV6-5 to TRBJ1-6; no definite D call. The CDR3 spans 13 residues. The germline gives CDR1 MNHEY, CDR2 SVGAGI. The germline V and J ends were trimmed by 2 bases and 6 bases, with 5 bases remaining between them. CDR3 residues: CASSYELNSPLHF. Written as DNA, the CDR3 is TGTGCCAGCAGTTACGAGCTTAATTCACCCCTCCACTTT.

This clonotype appeared a single time. The rearrangement links TRBV29-1 to TRBJ2-7; D is possibly TRBD1 (6 bases). Germline-derived CDR1 and CDR2 are SQVTM and ANQGSEA. The ends were cut back, 3 bases at V and 6 bases at J, with 9 bases in the middle. The CDR3 has 11 residues. Here the CDR3 DNA reads TGCAGCGTTGAGGGCAGGGGCGAGCAGTACTTC. Protein sequence: CSVEGRGEQYF.

This clonotype has at least ten counts. The gene calls are TRBV12-3 or TRBV12-4 and TRBJ2-3, with TRBD1 as a possible D gene (6 bases). Between the trimmed V and J ends, which lost 7 bases and 5 bases, there was a span of 19 bases. The CDR3 covers 15 residues. The CDR3 here is CASKALGAPGDTQYF. As DNA, the CDR3 is TGTGCCAGCAAGGCGTTGGGGGCTCCAGGAGATACGCAGTATTTT.

This clonotype is medium-sized in the sample. CDR3 in amino acids: CSARTSGYEQYF. Written as DNA, the CDR3 is TGCAGTGCTAGAACTAGCGGCTACGAGCAGTACTTC. The rearrangement joins TRBV20-1 to TRBJ2-7; TRBD2 matches 8 bases. Germline CDR1 reads DFQATT; CDR2 reads SNEGSKA (reference sequence). The CDR3 totals 12 residues. Germline trimming cut 2 bases from V and 3 bases from J; bases unmatched to any gene: 0.

This clonotype was detected ten times or more. The chain is built from TRBV7-9 and TRBJ1-4, with D perhaps TRBD1 (6 bases). The CDR3 has 16 amino acids. Germline V lookup: CDR1 SEHNR, CDR2 FQNEAQ (reference sequence). Trimming stripped 5 bases from V and 5 bases from J, with 18 bases between. The CDR3, as DNA: TGTGCCAGCAGCCCCGACCTCCGGGGGGGCAATGAAAAACTGTTTTTT. This codes for CASSPDLRGGNEKLFF.

This clonotype is termed medium-sized. This chain joins TRBV12-3 or TRBV12-4 and TRBJ2-7; the D gene is possibly TRBD2 (6 bases). The CDR3 length is 16 residues. The V end lost 1 base, the J end lost 2 bases, and 15 bases lay between the germline ends. This CDR3 is CASSLVGSALTYEQYF. As DNA, the CDR3 is TGTGCCAGCAGTTTAGTCGGGAGTGCGCTGACCTACGAGCAGTACTTC.

This clonotype was picked up a small number of times. The V and J genes are TRBV2 and TRBJ2-7; D may be TRBD2 (6 bases). The V end was cut by 7 bases, the J end by 2 bases, with 15 bases between. The CDR3 totals 14 residues. Looked up from germline, CDR1 is SNHLY and CDR2 is FYNNEI. The CDR3 loop is CASMIGTGAYEQYF. The CDR3 DNA sequence: TGTGCCAGCATGATCGGGACTGGAGCCTACGAGCAGTACTTC.

In this sample, this clonotype turned up many times. The chain carries TRBV7-9 and TRBJ2-1, with 10 bases matching TRBD2. CDR3 length equals 17 residues. Germline V gene sequence: CDR1 SEHNR, CDR2 FQNEAQ (reference sequence). Trimming cost V 6 bases and J 7 bases; bases outside gene matches: 15. This CDR3 is CASSPSLLAGKENEQFF. As DNA, the CDR3 is TGTGCCAGCAGTCCTTCTTTACTAGCGGGAAAAGAGAATGAGCAGTTCTTC.

This clonotype was counted at least ten times. The V and J genes are TRBV28 and TRBJ2-1; TRBD2 is a possible D gene (6 bases). This CDR3 has 15 residues. Germline CDR1 is MDHEN and CDR2 is SYDVKM. Between the trimmed V and J ends, which lost 6 bases and 1 base, there was a span of 13 bases. CDR3 amino acids: CASSLRAGSYNEQFF. CDR3 in DNA: TGTGCCAGCAGCCTGAGGGCGGGGTCCTACAATGAGCAGTTCTTC.

The sample holds many counts of this clonotype. This sequence joins TRBV14 and TRBJ2-5, with 10 positions matching TRBD2. J lost 5 bases, V lost 4 bases, and 7 bases had no gene match. This CDR3 contains 15 residues. Looked up from germline, CDR1 is SGHDN and CDR2 is FVKESK. CDR3 amino acids: CASSLLAGTGETQYF. The CDR3 DNA sequence: TGTGCCAGCAGCCTACTAGCGGGGACGGGGGAGACCCAGTACTTC.

This clonotype was seen a handful of times. The rearrangement joins TRBV29-1 to TRBJ1-2; D ambiguous. Trimming took off 7 bases at V and 5 bases at J, with 14 bases between the two ends. Germline loops: CDR1 SQVTM, CDR2 ANQGSEA. The CDR3 is made up of 12 amino acids. CDR3 DNA: TGCAGCGCGTTCCGGACTATATATGGCTACACCTTC. Protein: CSAFRTIYGYTF.

This clonotype was detected many times. The V gene is TRBV19, the J gene TRBJ2-2, with 7 bases identical to TRBD2. The ends lost 4 bases at V and 4 bases at J; junction bases unmatched: 0. The CDR3 loop spans 13 amino acids. The germline CDR1 and CDR2 sequences are LNHDA and SQIVND (reference sequence). CDR3 region: CASSTGGTGELFF. CDR3 nucleotides: TGTGCCAGTAGTACGGGGGGCACCGGGGAGCTGTTTTTT.

In this sample, this clonotype turned up many times. The chain uses TRBV2 and TRBJ2-5, with TRBD2 matching over 11 bases. The V gene end was trimmed by 3 bases and the J gene end by 5 bases; junction bases not matched to a gene: 8. This CDR3 comprises 16 residues. CDR1 is SNHLY, CDR2 FYNNEI, per germline. The CDR3 spells CASSDPTSGGGETQYF. The CDR3 DNA sequence: TGTGCCAGCAGTGATCCAACTAGCGGGGGAGGTGAGACCCAGTACTTC.

As concerns this clonotype: Being one base from a much bigger clone, this may be a read error. The chain combines TRBV27 with TRBJ2-7; no definite D call. The CDR3 has 13 residues. From germline, CDR1 is MNHEY and CDR2 SMNVEV (reference sequence). V lost 8 bases to trimming and J lost 4 bases, with 15 bases between them. The CDR3 nucleotides are TGTGCCAGCCGAGATTTGGTAGAGTACGAGCAGTACTTC. Translating gives CASRDLVEYEQYF.

This clonotype is categorized as medium-sized. The chain couples TRBV7-9 to TRBJ1-1, with a tentative D call TRBD1 (5 bases). V shed 4 bases and J shed 5 bases, with 11 bases lying between them. This CDR3 has 13 amino acids. CDR1 is SEHNR and CDR2 is FQNEAQ in the germline V gene (reference sequence). Here the CDR3 DNA reads TGTGCCAGCAGCTGGAAGGAGGGGACTGAAGCTTTCTTT. Protein sequence: CASSWKEGTEAFF.

The chain is built from TRBV2 and TRBJ1-5; TRBD1 aligns across 7 bases. The V and J ends lost 3 bases and 3 bases, in that order; junction bases with no gene match: 8. The CDR3 sequence is 16 residues long. Germline V gene sequence: CDR1 SNHLY, CDR2 FYNNEI. The CDR3 loop reads CASSDPTGVINQPQHF. The DNA for the CDR3 is TGTGCCAGCAGTGACCCAACAGGGGTTATCAATCAGCCCCAGCATTTT.

This clonotype has a count of ten or more. The CDR3 bases are TGTGCCAGTAGTCCAAACGCAGGGAGCGGCTACACCTTC. This gives the protein CASSPNAGSGYTF. This chain uses TRBV19 with TRBJ1-2; possible D gene TRBD1, 5 bases. The ends were cut back, 5 bases at V and 8 bases at J, with 15 bases in the middle. Germline lookup yields CDR1 LNHDA and CDR2 SQIVND (reference sequence). The CDR3 runs 13 residues.

By sample share, this clonotype is medium-sized. The chain couples TRBV10-3 to TRBJ2-1, with a tentative D call TRBD2 (6 bases). CDR3 length: 13 amino acids. V was cut by 6 bases and J by 9 bases, with 15 bases left in between. Per the germline V gene, CDR1 is ENHRY and CDR2 is SYGVKD. CDR3 in DNA: TGTGCCATCAGCGGACCCGGGGGAGGTGAGCAGTTCTTC. This gives the protein CAISGPGGGEQFF.

This clonotype occurred many times. The CDR3 coding sequence is TGTGCCAGCAGCCTCAGCGGGCCGACCGGGGAGCTGTTTTTT. This translates into CASSLSGPTGELFF. The chain employs TRBV7-2 and TRBJ2-2; D might be TRBD2 (6 bases). V dropped 5 bases and J dropped 5 bases, with 12 bases sitting between them. The length of the CDR3 is 14 residues. Per germline, CDR1 SGHTA and CDR2 FQGNSA.

This clonotype was seen repeatedly, ten times or more. The chain recombines TRBV4-1 with TRBJ2-1; no definite D call. The CDR3 runs 14 residues. V lost 0 bases and J 10 bases, leaving 13 bases between the germline ends. Germline V gives CDR1 MGHRA, CDR2 YSYEKL. Here the CDR3 reads CASSQDLMGYEQFF. In nucleotides, the CDR3 is TGCGCCAGCAGCCAAGATCTTATGGGGTACGAGCAGTTCTTC.

This clonotype was detected many times. V usage is TRBV6-2 or TRBV6-3 and J usage is TRBJ2-5, with no clear D. The V end was cut by 0 bases, the J end by 2 bases, with 7 bases between. In germline, CDR1 is MNHEY, CDR2 SVGEGT. The CDR3 contains 14 residues. CDR3 amino acids: CASSYSQEQETQYF. As DNA, the CDR3 is TGTGCCAGCAGTTACTCGCAGGAGCAAGAGACCCAGTACTTC.

This clonotype is classed as medium-sized. V and J are TRBV10-2 and TRBJ2-3; the match to TRBD2 covers 10 bases. The CDR3 has 17 residues. J lost 0 bases, V lost 2 bases, and 5 bases had no gene match. Germline CDR1 and CDR2: WSHSY and SAAADI. The CDR3 nucleotides are TGCGCCAGCAGTGAGGGGGGGACTAGCGTGAGCACAGATACGCAGTATTTT. This encodes CASSEGGTSVSTDTQYF.